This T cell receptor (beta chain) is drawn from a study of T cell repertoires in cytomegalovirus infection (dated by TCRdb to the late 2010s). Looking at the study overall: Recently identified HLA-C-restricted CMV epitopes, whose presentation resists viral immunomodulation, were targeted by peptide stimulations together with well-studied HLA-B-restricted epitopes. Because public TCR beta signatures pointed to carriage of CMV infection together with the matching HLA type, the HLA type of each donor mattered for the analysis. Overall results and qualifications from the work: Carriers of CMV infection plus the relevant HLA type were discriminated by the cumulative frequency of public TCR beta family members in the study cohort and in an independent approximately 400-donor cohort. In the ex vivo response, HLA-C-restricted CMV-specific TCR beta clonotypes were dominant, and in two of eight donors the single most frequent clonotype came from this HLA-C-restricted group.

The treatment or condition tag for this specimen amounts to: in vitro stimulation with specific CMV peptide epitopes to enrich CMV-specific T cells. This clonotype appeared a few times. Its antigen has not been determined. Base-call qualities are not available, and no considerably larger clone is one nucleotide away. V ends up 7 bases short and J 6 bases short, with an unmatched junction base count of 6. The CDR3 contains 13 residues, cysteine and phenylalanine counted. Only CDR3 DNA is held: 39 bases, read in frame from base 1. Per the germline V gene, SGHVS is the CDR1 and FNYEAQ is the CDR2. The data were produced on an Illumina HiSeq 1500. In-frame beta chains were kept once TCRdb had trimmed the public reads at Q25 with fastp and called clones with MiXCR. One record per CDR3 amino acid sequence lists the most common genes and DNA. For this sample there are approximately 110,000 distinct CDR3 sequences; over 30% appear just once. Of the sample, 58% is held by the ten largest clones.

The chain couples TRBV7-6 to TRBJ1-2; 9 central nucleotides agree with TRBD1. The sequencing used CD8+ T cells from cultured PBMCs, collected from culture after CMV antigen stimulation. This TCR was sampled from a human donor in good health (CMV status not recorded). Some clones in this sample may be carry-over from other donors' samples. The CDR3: CASIPRTGDGYTF. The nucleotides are TGTGCCAGCATCCCTAGGACAGGGGATGGCTACACCTTC.